This T cell receptor beta chain derives from a study of neurological immune-mediated disorders. Trimming cost V 2 bases and J 6 bases, with 8 bases left between them. CDR1 SGHNT and CDR2 YYREEE come from the germline V gene (reference sequence). The CDR3 extends over 12 amino acids. MiXCR, run by TCRdb on the 5' RACE reads, gives a single entry per CDR3 protein. This table has approximately 32,000 distinct CDR3 sequences, roughly 15% appearing once. In this sample, this clonotype turned up many times. The TCR comes from a man between 65 and 85 years old in good health. V is TRBV5-4 and J is TRBJ1-2; D gene uncertain. The sample taken for sequencing was PBMCs. Here the CDR3 reads CASSFGRDGYTF. The DNA of the CDR3 is TGTGCCAGCAGCTTTGGGAGGGATGGCTACACCTTC.